The source of this T cell receptor (beta chain) is a study of T cell responses to AZD1222 COVID-19 vaccine. This table comes from immunoSEQ multiplex PCR, and its TCRdb copy is limited to in-frame clones, with some not included. The sample consists of about 120,000 clones, about 92% of them appearing once. This CDR3 is 17 amino acids long. This receptor was obtained from an adult who received the AZD1222 COVID-19 vaccine. Sequences were derived from peripheral blood, sampled 28 days after the second AZD1222 dose. The chain couples TRBV21-1 to TRBJ1-1; the D call TRBD1 from the table was never checked on the DNA. TRBV21-1 is termed a pseudogene. CDR3 sequence reads: CASSKWEDRAMGTEAFF. As DNA, the CDR3 is TGTGCCAGCAGCAAATGGGAGGACAGGGCCATGGGGACTGAAGCTTTCTTT.